A selection of T cell receptor beta chains follows, all from one sample in a study of T cell responses to AZD1222 COVID-19 vaccine. Generated by immunoSEQ multiplex PCR, the TCRdb table keeps only in-frame clones and is missing some. The sample shows over 45,000 clones, 70% to 90% of them seen only once. Sequencing was performed on peripheral blood, taken on day 0 of AZD1222 vaccination. The receptors derive from an adult in good health. The CDR3 runs from the conserved cysteine through the conserved F or W. D genes are given only for firm matches. Size tells how often a clone was seen (once, few, many) or the class of an expanded clone, and some rows leave it out.

TRBJ2-2 - TRBD1 TRBV19 CASSMGQGAGELFF TGTGCCAGTAGTATGGGTCAGGGGGCGGGGGAGCTGTTTTTT
TRBJ2-7 - - TRBV5-1 CASSQGGYEQYF TGCGCCAGCAGCCAGGGGGGGTACGAGCAGTACTTC
TRBJ1-4 - TRBD1 TRBV19 CASRDRGGTNEKLFF TGTGCCAGCAGGGACAGGGGAGGGACTAATGAAAAACTGTTTTTT
TRBJ2-2 - - TRBV9 CASSVAPGNTGELFF TGTGCCAGCAGCGTAGCTCCCGGGAACACCGGGGAGCTGTTTTTT
TRBJ1-5 - - TRBV12-3/TRBV12-4 CASRYSNQPQHF TGTGCCAGCAGGTATAGCAATCAGCCCCAGCATTTT
TRBJ1-4 - - TRBV30 CAWSDRDVSEKLFF TGTGCCTGGAGTGACCGGGACGTTAGTGAAAAACTGTTTTTT
TRBJ1-3 - TRBD1 TRBV19 CASIPGQGASGNTIYF TGTGCCAGTATTCCGGGACAGGGCGCCTCTGGAAACACCATATATTTT
TRBJ2-7 - TRBD2 TRBV3-1/TRBV3-2 CASSQDLLRGASGYYEQYF TGTGCCAGCAGCCAAGACTTGTTGAGAGGGGCTAGCGGATACTACGAGCAGTACTTC
TRBJ2-2 - - TRBV6-1 CASSSPELFTGELFF TGTGCCAGCAGTTCCCCTGAGCTCTTTACAGGGGAGCTGTTTTTT
TRBJ2-7 few TRBD2 TRBV3-1/TRBV3-2 CASSQDPPWGLAGGPRSYEQYF TGTGCCAGCAGCCAAGATCCCCCGTGGGGATTAGCGGGGGGGCCCCGCTCCTACGAGCAGTACTTC
TRBJ1-1 - - TRBV6-5 CASRITRGGTEAFF TGTGCCAGCAGGATTACTAGAGGTGGCACTGAAGCTTTCTTT
TRBJ1-5 - TRBD1 TRBV19 CASSRAPGRGRQPQHF TGTGCCAGTAGTAGGGCCCCGGGCAGGGGGAGACAGCCCCAGCATTTT
TRBJ2-5 - - TRBV2 CASTSMAGETQYF TGTGCCAGCACCTCCATGGCGGGGGAGACCCAGTACTTC
TRBJ2-5 - TRBD2 TRBV6-1 CASSEPLLAVQETQYF TGTGCCAGCAGTGAACCTCTACTAGCGGTACAAGAGACCCAGTACTTC
TRBJ1-1 - TRBD1 TRBV7-8 CASSLATGGVLGEAFF TGTGCCAGCAGCTTGGCGACAGGGGGGGTTCTAGGTGAAGCTTTCTTT
TRBJ2-3 - TRBD2 TRBV2 CASNTPFGTSGGASTDTQYF TGTGCCAGCAACACACCCTTCGGGACTAGCGGGGGGGCAAGCACAGATACGCAGTATTTT
TRBJ1-2 few - TRBV29-1 CSVEGPVQVHYGYTF TGCAGCGTTGAAGGCCCGGTACAGGTTCACTATGGCTACACCTTC
TRBJ1-2 - - TRBV6-6 CASTHGEGYTF TGTGCCAGCACCCACGGAGAGGGCTACACCTTC
TRBJ2-7 - TRBD1 TRBV5-1 CASSFGPGQGYEQYF TGCGCCAGCAGCTTTGGACCGGGACAGGGATACGAGCAGTACTTC
TRBJ1-3 - - TRBV18 CASSPGTSANTIYF TGTGCCAGCTCACCGGGGACATCCGCAAACACCATATATTTT
TRBJ1-2 - TRBD1 TRBV6-5 CASSPGQTGDGYTF TGTGCCAGCAGCCCGGGACAGACCGGCGATGGCTACACCTTC
TRBJ2-6 - - TRBV30 CAWSISRVLTF TGTGCCTGGAGTATCTCAAGGGTCCTGACTTTC
TRBJ2-1 - - TRBV4-1 CASSHGDEQFF TGCGCCAGCAGCCACGGGGATGAGCAGTTCTTC
TRBJ2-7 - - TRBV14 CASSLRNSEQYF TGTGCCAGCAGCCTCAGGAATTCCGAGCAGTACTTC
TRBJ2-2 - TRBD2 TRBV7-2 CASSPWTSGGGSGELFF TGTGCCAGCAGCCCTTGGACTAGCGGGGGTGGGTCCGGGGAGCTGTTTTTT
TRBJ2-1 - TRBD2 TRBV4-1 CASSQGLADYNEQFF TGCGCCAGCAGTCAAGGACTAGCGGATTACAATGAGCAGTTCTTC